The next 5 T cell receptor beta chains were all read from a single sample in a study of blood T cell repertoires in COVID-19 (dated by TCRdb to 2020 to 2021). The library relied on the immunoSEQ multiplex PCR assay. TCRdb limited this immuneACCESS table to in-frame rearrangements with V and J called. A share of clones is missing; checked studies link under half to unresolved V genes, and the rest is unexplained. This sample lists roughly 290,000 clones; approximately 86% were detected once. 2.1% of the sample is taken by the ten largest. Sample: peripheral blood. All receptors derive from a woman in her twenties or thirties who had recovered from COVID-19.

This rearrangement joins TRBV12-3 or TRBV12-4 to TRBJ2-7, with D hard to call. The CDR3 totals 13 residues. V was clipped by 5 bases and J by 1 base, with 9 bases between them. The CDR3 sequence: CASSLLISYEQYF. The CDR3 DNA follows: TGTGCCAGCAGTCTACTTATTTCCTACGAGCAGTACTTC.

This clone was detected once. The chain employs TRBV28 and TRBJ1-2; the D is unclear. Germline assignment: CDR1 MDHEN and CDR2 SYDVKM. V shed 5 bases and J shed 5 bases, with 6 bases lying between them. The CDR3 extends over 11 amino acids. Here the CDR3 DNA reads TGTGCCAGCAGTCCGAGATATGGCTACACCTTC. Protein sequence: CASSPRYGYTF.

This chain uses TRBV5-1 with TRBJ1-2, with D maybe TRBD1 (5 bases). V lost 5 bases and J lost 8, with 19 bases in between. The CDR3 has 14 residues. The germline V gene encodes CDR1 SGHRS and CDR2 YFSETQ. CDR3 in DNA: TGCGCCAGCAGGCGCAGGTTAGGGGATTGGGGCTACACCTTC. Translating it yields CASRRRLGDWGYTF.

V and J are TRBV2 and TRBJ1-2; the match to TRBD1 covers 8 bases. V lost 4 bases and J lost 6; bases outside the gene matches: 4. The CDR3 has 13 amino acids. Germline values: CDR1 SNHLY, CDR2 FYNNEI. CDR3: CASSGTGSNGYTF. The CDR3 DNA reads TGTGCCAGCAGTGGGACAGGGAGCAATGGCTACACCTTC.

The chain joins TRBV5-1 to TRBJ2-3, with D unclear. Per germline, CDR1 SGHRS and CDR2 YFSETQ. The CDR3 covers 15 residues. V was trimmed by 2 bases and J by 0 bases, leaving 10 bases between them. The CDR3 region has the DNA TGCGCCAGCAGCTTAAGAGGTTTAAGCACAGATACGCAGTATTTT. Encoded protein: CASSLRGLSTDTQYF.